This T cell receptor (beta chain) was captured by sequencing in a study of blood T cell repertoires in COVID-19. CDR1 and CDR2 from the germline V gene are KGHSH and LQKENI. The V end was cut by 0 bases, the J end by 6 bases, with 9 bases between. CDR3 length: 13 residues. Measured with immunoSEQ multiplex PCR; TCRdb has only the in-frame clones, and not every one. The sample has 310,000 or so clones; roughly 90% are singletons. Material for sequencing was peripheral blood. The TCR sequence derives from a woman in her forties or fifties with active or convalescent COVID-19. This chain joins TRBV18 and TRBJ2-7; D is uncertain. The CDR3 DNA reads as TGTGCCAGCTCACCACCATCTGGGCTCGAGCAGTACTTC. This sequence encodes CASSPPSGLEQYF.